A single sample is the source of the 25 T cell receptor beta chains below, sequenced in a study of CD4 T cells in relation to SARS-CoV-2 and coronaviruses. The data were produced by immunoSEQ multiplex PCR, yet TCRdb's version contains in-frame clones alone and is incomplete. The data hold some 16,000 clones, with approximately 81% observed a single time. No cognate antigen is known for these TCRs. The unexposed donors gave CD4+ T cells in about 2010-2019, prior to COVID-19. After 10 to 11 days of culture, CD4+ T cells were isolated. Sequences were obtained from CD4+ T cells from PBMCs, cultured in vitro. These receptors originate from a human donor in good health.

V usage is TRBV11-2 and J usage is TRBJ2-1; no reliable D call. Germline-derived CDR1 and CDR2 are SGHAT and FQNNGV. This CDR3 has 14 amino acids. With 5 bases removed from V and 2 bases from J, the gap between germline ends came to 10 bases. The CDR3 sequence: CASSPGWTYNEQFF. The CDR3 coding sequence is TGTGCCAGCAGCCCCGGTTGGACCTACAATGAGCAGTTCTTC.

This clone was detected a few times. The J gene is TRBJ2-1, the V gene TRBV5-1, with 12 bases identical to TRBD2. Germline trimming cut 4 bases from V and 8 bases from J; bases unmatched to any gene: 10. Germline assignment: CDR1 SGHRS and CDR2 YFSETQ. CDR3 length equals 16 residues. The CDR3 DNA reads TGCGCCAGCAGCCTCGGGACTAGCGGGTGGAGTGATGAGCAGTTCTTC. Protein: CASSLGTSGWSDEQFF.

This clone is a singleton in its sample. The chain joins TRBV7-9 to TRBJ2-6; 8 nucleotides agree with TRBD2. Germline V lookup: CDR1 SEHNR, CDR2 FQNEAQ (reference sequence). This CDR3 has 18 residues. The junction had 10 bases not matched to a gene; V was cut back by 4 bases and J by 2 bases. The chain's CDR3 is CASSSRQAGGPGANVLTF. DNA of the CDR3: TGTGCCAGCAGCTCTCGACAGGCGGGGGGACCTGGGGCCAACGTCCTGACTTTC.

CDR3 in amino acids: CASSSRSYGYTF. The CDR3 DNA reads as TGTGCCAGCAGCTCGAGAAGCTATGGCTACACCTTC. The chain joins TRBV7-2 to TRBJ1-2; no firm D call. Between the trimmed V and J ends, which lost 4 bases and 4 bases, there was a span of 7 bases. CDR1 is SGHTA and CDR2 is FQGNSA in the germline V gene. The CDR3 has 12 amino acids.

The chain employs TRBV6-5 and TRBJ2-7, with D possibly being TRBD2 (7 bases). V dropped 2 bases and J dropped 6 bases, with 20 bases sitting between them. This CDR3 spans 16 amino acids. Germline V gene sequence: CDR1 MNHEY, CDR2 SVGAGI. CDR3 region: CASSYGGAGTGLEQYF. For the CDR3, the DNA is TGTGCCAGCAGTTACGGGGGGGCAGGGACGGGTCTCGAGCAGTACTTC.

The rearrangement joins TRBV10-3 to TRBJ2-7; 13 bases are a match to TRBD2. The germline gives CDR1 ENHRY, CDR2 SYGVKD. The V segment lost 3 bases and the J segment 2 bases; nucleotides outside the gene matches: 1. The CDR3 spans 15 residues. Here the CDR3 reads CAISELAGGPYEQYF. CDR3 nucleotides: TGTGCCATCAGTGAACTAGCGGGGGGGCCCTACGAGCAGTACTTC.

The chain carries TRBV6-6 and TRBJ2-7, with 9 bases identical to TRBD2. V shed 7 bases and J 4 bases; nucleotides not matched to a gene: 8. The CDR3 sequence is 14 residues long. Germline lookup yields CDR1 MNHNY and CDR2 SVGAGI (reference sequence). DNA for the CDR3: TGTGCCAGCACCCCCGCGGGGGGGGTTTACGAGCAGTACTTC. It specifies CASTPAGGVYEQYF.

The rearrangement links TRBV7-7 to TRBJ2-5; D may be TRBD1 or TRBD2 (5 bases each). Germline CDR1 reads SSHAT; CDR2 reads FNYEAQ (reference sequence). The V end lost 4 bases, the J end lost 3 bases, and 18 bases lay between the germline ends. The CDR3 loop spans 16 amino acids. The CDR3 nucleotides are TGTGCCAGCAGCTACGGAATCCGGGACGGGGAAGAGACCCAGTACTTC. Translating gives CASSYGIRDGEETQYF. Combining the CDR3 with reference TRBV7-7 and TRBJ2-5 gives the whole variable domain GAGVSQSPRYKVTKRGQDVTLRCDPISSHATLYWYQQALGQGPEFLTYFNYEAQPDKSGLPSDRFSAERPEGSISTLTIQRTEQRDSAMYRCASSYGIRDGEETQYFGPGTRLLVL.

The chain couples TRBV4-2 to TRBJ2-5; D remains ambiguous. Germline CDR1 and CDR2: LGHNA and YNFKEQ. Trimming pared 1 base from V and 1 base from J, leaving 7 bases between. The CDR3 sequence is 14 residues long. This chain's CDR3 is CASSQGTVQETQYF. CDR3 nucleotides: TGTGCCAGCAGCCAAGGAACTGTCCAAGAGACCCAGTACTTC.

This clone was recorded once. CDR3 residues: CASSQALGSGYTF. The CDR3 DNA follows: TGTGCCAGCAGTCAGGCCCTTGGATCTGGCTACACCTTC. V usage is TRBV5-5 and J usage is TRBJ1-2; D not resolved. The length of the CDR3 is 13 residues. V shed 5 bases and J shed 7 bases, with 15 bases lying between them. Germline V gene lookup returns CDR1 SGHKS and CDR2 YYEKEE (reference sequence).

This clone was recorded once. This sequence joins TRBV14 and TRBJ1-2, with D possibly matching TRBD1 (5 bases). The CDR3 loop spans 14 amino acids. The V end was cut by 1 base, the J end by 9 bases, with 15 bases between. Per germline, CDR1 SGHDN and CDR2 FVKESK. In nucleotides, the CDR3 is TGTGCCAGCAGCCAAGTGGATGCAGGGTACCGCTACACCTTC. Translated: CASSQVDAGYRYTF.

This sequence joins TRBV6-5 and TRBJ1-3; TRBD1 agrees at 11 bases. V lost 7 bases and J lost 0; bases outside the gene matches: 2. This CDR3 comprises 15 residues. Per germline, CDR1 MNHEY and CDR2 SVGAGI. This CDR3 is CASIGQGASGNTIYF. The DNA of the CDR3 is TGTGCCAGCATCGGACAGGGGGCCTCTGGAAACACCATATATTTT.

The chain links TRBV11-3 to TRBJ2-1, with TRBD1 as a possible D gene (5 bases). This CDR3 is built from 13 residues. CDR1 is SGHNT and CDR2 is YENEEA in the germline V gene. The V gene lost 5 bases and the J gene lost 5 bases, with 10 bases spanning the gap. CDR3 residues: CASSTRQNNEQFF. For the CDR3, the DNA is TGTGCCAGCAGCACCAGACAGAACAATGAGCAGTTCTTC.

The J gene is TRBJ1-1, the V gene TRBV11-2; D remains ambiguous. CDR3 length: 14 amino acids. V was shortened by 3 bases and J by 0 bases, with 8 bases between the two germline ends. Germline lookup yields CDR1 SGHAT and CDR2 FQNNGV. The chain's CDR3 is CASSLLSMNTEAFF. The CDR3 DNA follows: TGTGCCAGCAGCTTGCTGAGCATGAACACTGAAGCTTTCTTT.

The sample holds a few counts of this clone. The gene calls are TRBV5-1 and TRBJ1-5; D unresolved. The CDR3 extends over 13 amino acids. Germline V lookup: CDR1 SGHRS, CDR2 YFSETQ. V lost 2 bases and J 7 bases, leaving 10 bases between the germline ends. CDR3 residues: CASSLTPEQPQHF. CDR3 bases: TGCGCCAGCAGCTTAACCCCAGAGCAGCCCCAGCATTTT.

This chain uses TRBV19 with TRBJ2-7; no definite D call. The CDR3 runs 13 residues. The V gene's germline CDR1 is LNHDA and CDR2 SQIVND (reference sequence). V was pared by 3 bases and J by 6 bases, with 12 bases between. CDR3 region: CASSISGSREQYF. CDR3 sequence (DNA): TGTGCCAGTAGTATTTCTGGTAGCCGCGAGCAGTACTTC.

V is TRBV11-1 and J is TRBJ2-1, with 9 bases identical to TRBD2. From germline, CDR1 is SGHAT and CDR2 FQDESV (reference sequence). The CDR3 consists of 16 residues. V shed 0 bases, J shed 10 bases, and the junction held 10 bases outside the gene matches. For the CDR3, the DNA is TGTGCCAGCAGCTTAGCTGCGGCGGGAGGGCAAAGGGAGCAGTTCTTC. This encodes CASSLAAAGGQREQFF.

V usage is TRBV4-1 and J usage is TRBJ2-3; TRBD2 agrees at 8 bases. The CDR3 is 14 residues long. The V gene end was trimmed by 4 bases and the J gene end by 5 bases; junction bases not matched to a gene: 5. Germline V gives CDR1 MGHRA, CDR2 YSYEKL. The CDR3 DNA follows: TGCGCCAGCAGCCCGAGACTAGCGAAAGATACGCAGTATTTT. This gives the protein CASSPRLAKDTQYF.

The CDR3 coding sequence is TGCAGTGCTGGCCTGAATCAGCCCCAGCATTTT. Protein sequence: CSAGLNQPQHF. The V call is TRBV20-1, the J call TRBJ1-5; D uncertain. V lost 5 bases to trimming and J lost 4 bases, with 6 bases between them. Germline V gene sequence: CDR1 DFQATT, CDR2 SNEGSKA (reference sequence). This CDR3 region has 11 residues.

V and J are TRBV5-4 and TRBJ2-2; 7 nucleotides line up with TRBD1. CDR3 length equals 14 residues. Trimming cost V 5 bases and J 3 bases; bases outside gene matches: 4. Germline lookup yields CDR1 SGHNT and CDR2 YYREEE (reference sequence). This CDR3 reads CASRGDSHTGELFF. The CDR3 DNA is TGTGCCAGCAGAGGGGACAGCCACACCGGGGAGCTGTTTTTT. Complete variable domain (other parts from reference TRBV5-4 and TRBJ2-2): ETGVTQSPTHLIKTRGQQVTLRCSSQSGHNTVSWYQQALGQGPQFIFQYYREEENGRGNFPPRFSGLQFPNYSSELNVNALELDDSALYLCASRGDSHTGELFFGEGSRLTVL.

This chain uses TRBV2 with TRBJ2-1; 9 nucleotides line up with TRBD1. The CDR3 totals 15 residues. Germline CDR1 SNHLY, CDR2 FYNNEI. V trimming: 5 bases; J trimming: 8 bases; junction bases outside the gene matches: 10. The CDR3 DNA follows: TGTGCCAGCAGTCTACGGGACAGGGCTGGGGATGAGCAGTTCTTC. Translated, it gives CASSLRDRAGDEQFF.

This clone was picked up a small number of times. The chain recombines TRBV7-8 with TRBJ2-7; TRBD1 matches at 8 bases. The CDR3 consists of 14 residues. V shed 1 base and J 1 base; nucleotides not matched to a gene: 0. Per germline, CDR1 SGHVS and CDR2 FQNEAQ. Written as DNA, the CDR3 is TGTGCCAGCAGCTTAGGGACAGGGTCCTACGAGCAGTACTTC. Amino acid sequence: CASSLGTGSYEQYF.

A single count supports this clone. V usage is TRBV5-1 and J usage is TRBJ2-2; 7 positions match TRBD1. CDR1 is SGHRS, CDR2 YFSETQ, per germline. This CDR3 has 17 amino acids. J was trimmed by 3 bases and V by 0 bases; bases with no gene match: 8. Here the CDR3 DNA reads TGCGCCAGCAGCTTGGATGGGCAGGGGGTCTACACCGGGGAGCTGTTTTTT. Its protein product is CASSLDGQGVYTGELFF.

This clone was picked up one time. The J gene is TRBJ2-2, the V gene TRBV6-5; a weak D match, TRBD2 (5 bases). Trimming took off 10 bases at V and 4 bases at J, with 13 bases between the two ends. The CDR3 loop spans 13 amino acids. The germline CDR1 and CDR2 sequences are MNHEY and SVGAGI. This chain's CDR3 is CATRREGTGELFF. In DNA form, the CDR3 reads TGTGCCACCCGGAGAGAGGGCACCGGGGAGCTGTTTTTT.

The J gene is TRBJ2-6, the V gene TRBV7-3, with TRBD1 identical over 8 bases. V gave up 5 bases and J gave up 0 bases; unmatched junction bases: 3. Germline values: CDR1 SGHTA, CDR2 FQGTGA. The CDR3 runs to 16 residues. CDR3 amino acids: CASSGQGSSGANVLTF. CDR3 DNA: TGTGCCAGCAGCGGACAGGGCTCCTCTGGGGCCAACGTCCTGACTTTC.